The 17 T cell receptor beta chains listed next were all sequenced from one sample in a study of shared clonotypes between healthy human individuals. Assay used: immunoSEQ multiplex PCR; TCRdb lists only in-frame clones, some missing. The data hold 2 million to 3 million clones, with 90% to 95% observed a single time. The material sequenced was naive CD4+ T cells from PBMCs. Documented subset: CD45RA+ positively selected. These receptors all come from a man aged 18 to 30 in good health. Some clones in this sample may be carry-over from other donors' samples.

V and J are TRBV4-3 and TRBJ2-5, with D unresolved. CDR1 and CDR2 from the germline V gene are LGHNA and YSLEER. The CDR3 totals 13 residues. The ends were cut back, 1 base at V and 5 bases at J, with 8 bases in the middle. CDR3 region: CASSQGLLETQYF. As DNA, the CDR3 is TGCGCCAGCAGCCAAGGTCTGTTGGAGACCCAGTACTTC.

This chain uses TRBV19 with TRBJ1-2, with TRBD1 matching over 7 bases. This CDR3 comprises 14 residues. The V segment lost 7 bases and the J segment 0 bases; nucleotides outside the gene matches: 5. Germline values: CDR1 LNHDA, CDR2 SQIVND (reference sequence). The CDR3 region is CASTAGTANYGYTF. CDR3 in DNA: TGTGCCAGTACGGCCGGGACAGCTAACTATGGCTACACCTTC.

This chain uses TRBV7-9 with TRBJ2-1, with TRBD2 matching over 7 bases. This CDR3 has 15 amino acids. Germline CDR1 reads SEHNR; CDR2 reads FQNEAQ (reference sequence). V shed 7 bases, J shed 7 bases, and the junction held 13 bases outside the gene matches. The CDR3 coding sequence is TGTGCCAGCACCCCTGGGCCCACTAGCGCTAATGAGCAGTTCTTC. Amino acid sequence: CASTPGPTSANEQFF.

The J gene is TRBJ2-2, the V gene TRBV15, with 9 bases aligning to TRBD2. Looked up from germline, CDR1 is LNHNV and CDR2 is YYDKDF (reference sequence). The CDR3 is made up of 19 amino acids. Trimming took 0 bases from V and 5 from J; bases not matched to a gene: 13. The CDR3 here is CATSRDGISGSVRTGELFF. CDR3 in DNA: TGTGCCACCAGCAGAGATGGTATTAGCGGGAGTGTCAGGACCGGGGAGCTGTTTTTT.

V is TRBV10-3 and J is TRBJ1-2; the D gene is possibly TRBD1 (6 bases). The ends were cut back, 9 bases at V and 4 bases at J, with 15 bases in the middle. This CDR3 comprises 13 residues. Germline assignment: CDR1 ENHRY and CDR2 SYGVKD. The CDR3 DNA sequence: TGTGCCATAAACCGGGACACTCGCTATGGCTACACCTTC. It yields the protein CAINRDTRYGYTF.

V usage is TRBV9 and J usage is TRBJ2-1, with 9 bases that match TRBD2. The germline V gene encodes CDR1 SGDLS and CDR2 YYNGEE. Trimming cost V 0 bases and J 0 bases; bases outside gene matches: 7. The CDR3 runs to 18 residues. The CDR3 DNA sequence: TGTGCCAGCAGCGTAGGGGGCGGAGCGGGAGGCTCCTACAATGAGCAGTTCTTC. It codes for CASSVGGGAGGSYNEQFF.

The chain employs TRBV5-1 and TRBJ1-4; TRBD1 might be the D (6 bases). V gave up 5 bases and J gave up 8 bases, with 19 bases separating them. The CDR3 extends over 15 amino acids. Germline V gene sequence: CDR1 SGHRS, CDR2 YFSETQ. In DNA form, the CDR3 reads TGCGCCAGCAGTAGTACAGGGACTCGGGAAGAAAAACTGTTTTTT. Amino acid sequence: CASSSTGTREEKLFF.

This sequence joins TRBV9 and TRBJ1-4; 10 bases fit TRBD1. Germline V CDR1 and CDR2: SGDLS, YYNGEE. With V trimmed by 2 bases and J by 7 bases, 2 bases remained unmatched. The CDR3 is 14 amino acids. This CDR3 is CASSVGTGAEKLFF. CDR3 sequence (DNA): TGTGCCAGCAGCGTTGGGACAGGGGCTGAAAAACTGTTTTTT.

In DNA form, the CDR3 reads TGCAGCGGGGAGGGCCAGTCGGGCCTGCAAGCTTTCTTT. Amino acids: CSGEGQSGLQAFF. The chain recombines TRBV29-1 with TRBJ1-1; D unclear. The CDR3 is made up of 13 amino acids. V was trimmed by 7 bases and J by 9 bases, leaving 21 bases between them. CDR1 and CDR2 from the germline V gene are SQVTM and ANQGSEA.

V usage is TRBV11-3 and J usage is TRBJ2-2; D tentatively reads TRBD1 or TRBD2 (6 bases each). Germline V lookup: CDR1 SGHNT, CDR2 YENEEA. This CDR3 is built from 15 residues. Trimming cost V 1 base and J 7 bases, with 13 bases left between them. This CDR3 is CASSLAQGGGGELFF. In DNA form, the CDR3 reads TGTGCCAGCAGCTTAGCACAGGGAGGTGGCGGGGAGCTGTTTTTT. The variable domain in full, completed from reference TRBV11-3 and TRBJ2-2, reads EAGVVQSPRYKIIEKKQPVAFWCNPISGHNTLYWYLQNLGQGPELLIRYENEEAVDDSQLPKDRFSAERLKGVDSTLKIQPAELGDSAVYLCASSLAQGGGGELFFGEGSRLTVL.

The rearrangement joins TRBV13 to TRBJ2-3; D possibly corresponds to TRBD2 (6 bases). Trimming took off 4 bases at V and 4 bases at J, with 18 bases between the two ends. Per germline, CDR1 PRHDT and CDR2 FYEKMQ (reference sequence). The CDR3 is 16 amino acids. The CDR3 is CASSYVGRRASDTQYF. CDR3 nucleotides: TGTGCCAGCAGCTACGTAGGGCGGAGGGCGTCAGATACGCAGTATTTT.

This chain connects TRBV29-1 to TRBJ2-7, with D possibly matching TRBD2 (7 bases). Germline assignment: CDR1 SQVTM and CDR2 ANQGSEA. The CDR3 loop spans 14 amino acids. V lost 7 bases and J lost 2, with 18 bases in between. The CDR3 DNA follows: TGCAGCGCTGGCCGGGGCGGGGGCACCTACGAGCAGTACTTC. The encoded protein is CSAGRGGGTYEQYF.

The chain is built from TRBV12-5 and TRBJ2-5, with D unclear. Germline lookup yields CDR1 LGHNT and CDR2 FRNRAP. The CDR3 runs to 13 residues. V was trimmed by 0 bases and J by 0 bases, leaving 2 bases between them. CDR3 amino acids: CASGLVDQETQYF. CDR3 nucleotide sequence: TGTGCTAGTGGTTTGGTAGACCAAGAGACCCAGTACTTC.

The gene calls are TRBV7-3 and TRBJ2-3; 9 bases align to TRBD2. This CDR3 is built from 16 residues. Germline CDR1 is SGHTA and CDR2 is FQGTGA. J gave up 2 bases and V 2 bases, and 5 bases lay outside the gene matches. In nucleotides, the CDR3 is TGTGCCAGCAGCTTACTAGCGGGAATTAACACAGATACGCAGTATTTT. This gives the protein CASSLLAGINTDTQYF.

This clone was seen more than once but under ten times. The chain employs TRBV19 and TRBJ1-5, with 7 bases aligning to TRBD1. In germline, CDR1 is LNHDA, CDR2 SQIVND (reference sequence). CDR3 size: 15 residues. V lost 6 bases, J lost 1 base, and 6 bases stayed unmatched. The CDR3 spells CASSPDRKSNQPQHF. For the CDR3, the DNA is TGTGCCAGTAGCCCGGACAGGAAAAGCAATCAGCCCCAGCATTTT.

This chain joins TRBV30 and TRBJ2-4; 8 positions agree with TRBD1. Germline-derived CDR1 and CDR2 are GTSNPN and SVGIG (reference sequence). V dropped 4 bases and J dropped 2; count of bases not matched to a gene: 1. The CDR3 loop spans 13 amino acids. CDR3 nucleotides: TGTGCCTGGAACAGGGGGTCCAAAAACATTCAGTACTTC. Its protein is CAWNRGSKNIQYF.

The chain joins TRBV18 to TRBJ2-2; a weak D match, TRBD2 (6 bases). The CDR3 consists of 18 residues. V was clipped by 1 base and J by 1 base, with 16 bases between them. CDR1 is KGHSH and CDR2 is LQKENI in the germline V gene. CDR3 bases: TGTGCCAGCTCACCACGCCCCTCCCCCGGGGGGAACACCGGGGAGCTGTTTTTT. It encodes CASSPRPSPGGNTGELFF.